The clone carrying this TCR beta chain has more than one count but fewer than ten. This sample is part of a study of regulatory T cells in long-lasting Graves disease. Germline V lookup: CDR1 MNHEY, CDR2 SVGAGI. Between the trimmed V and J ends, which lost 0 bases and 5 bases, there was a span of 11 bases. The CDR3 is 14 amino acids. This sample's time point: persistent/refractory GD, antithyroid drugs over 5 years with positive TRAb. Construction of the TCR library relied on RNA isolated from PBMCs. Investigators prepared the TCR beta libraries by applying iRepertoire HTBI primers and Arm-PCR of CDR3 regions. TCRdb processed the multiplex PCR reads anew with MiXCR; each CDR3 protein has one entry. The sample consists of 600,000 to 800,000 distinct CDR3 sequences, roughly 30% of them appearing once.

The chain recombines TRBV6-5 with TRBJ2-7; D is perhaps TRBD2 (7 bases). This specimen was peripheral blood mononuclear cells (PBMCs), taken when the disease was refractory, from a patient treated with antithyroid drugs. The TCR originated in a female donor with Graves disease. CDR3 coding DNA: TGTGCCAGCAGTTACTCGGGGGGGGGGCACGAGCAGTACTTC. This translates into CASSYSGGGHEQYF.